The rows below give T cell receptor beta chains drawn from one sample of a study of CD8 T cells in ankylosing spondylitis. TCRdb re-analysed the 5' RACE reads in MiXCR, keeping a single row per CDR3 protein. Among some 800,000 distinct CDR3 sequences, approximately 12% were seen once, and the ten largest hold under 0.6%. The sequencing sample was made of blood, either unsorted or a sorted T cell fraction (not recorded which). These TCRs come from a male donor with ankylosing spondylitis. Each CDR3 is given with its conserved first and last residue.

TRBV21-1 CASRARNTEAFF
TRBV11-2 CASSLSGRASLNTGELFF
TRBV6-1 CASTPTGPEAEAFF
TRBV6-1 CASSPLIGTGKNIQYF
TRBV6-2/TRBV6-3 CASSLKRLRRGTQPQHF
TRBV10-3 CAISELTSGTNEQFF
TRBV5-1 CASSLQGSEETQYF
TRBV20-1 CSARDGLAGRLEQFF
TRBV20-1 CSAGKGQLTGELFF
TRBV4-1 CASSQELWREGSYNEQFF
TRBV18 CASSDETQYF
TRBV6-1 CASSLGPRGLETQYF
TRBV5-1 CASHSGRAADTQYF
TRBV20-1 CSAQTSGRNSPLHF
TRBV6-1 CASSPPGRMNTEAFF
TRBV13 CASSLFQGAPPGELFF
TRBV5-1 CASSPMTRTDTQYF
TRBV28 CASKDQGAYGYTF
TRBV7-9 CASSLGVSLQNYNEQFF
TRBV29-1 CSASRDTASNEQFF
TRBV27 CASRRLLSSYNEQFF
TRBV6-2/TRBV6-3 CASSYSRNRVENIQYF
TRBV20-1 CSARSLNRGRYNEQFF
TRBV20-1 CSASMVTVEKLFF
TRBV20-1 CSARTSRTTGELFF
TRBV6-2/TRBV6-3 CASSYIPGWDTGELFF
TRBV6-5 CAIITRTGSYEQYF
TRBV7-2 CASSLVSDETQYF
TRBV5-1 CASSEDSGANVLTF
TRBV15 CATSIAGGYQETQYF
TRBV27 CASSLIGGEGLISGKLFF
TRBV6-1 CASSDPYYTVDTQYF
TRBV6-5 CASSYSGQGSYEQYF
TRBV7-2 CASSLRGQGGNEQFF
TRBV28 CASRMGGGQGSTDTQYF
TRBV5-1 CASSLAGMNTEAFF